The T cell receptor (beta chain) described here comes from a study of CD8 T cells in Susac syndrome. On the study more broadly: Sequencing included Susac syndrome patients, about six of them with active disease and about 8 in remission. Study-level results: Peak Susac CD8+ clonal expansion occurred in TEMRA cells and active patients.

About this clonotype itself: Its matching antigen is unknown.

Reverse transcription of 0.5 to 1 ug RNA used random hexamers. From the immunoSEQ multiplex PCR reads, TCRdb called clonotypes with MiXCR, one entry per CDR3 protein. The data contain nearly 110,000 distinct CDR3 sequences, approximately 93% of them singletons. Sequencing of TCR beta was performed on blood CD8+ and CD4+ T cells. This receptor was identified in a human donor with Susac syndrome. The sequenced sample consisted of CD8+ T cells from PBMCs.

The CDR3 loop reads CASSLLSTNEKLFF. CDR3 nucleotides: TGTGCCAGCAGCCTCCTATCAACTAATGAAAAACTGTTTTTT. The V and J genes are TRBV14 and TRBJ1-4, with no clear D. Germline V gene data show CDR1 as SGHDN and CDR2 as FVKESK. CDR3 length equals 14 residues. Deletions cut 4 bases from V and 0 bases from J, with 6 bases between.